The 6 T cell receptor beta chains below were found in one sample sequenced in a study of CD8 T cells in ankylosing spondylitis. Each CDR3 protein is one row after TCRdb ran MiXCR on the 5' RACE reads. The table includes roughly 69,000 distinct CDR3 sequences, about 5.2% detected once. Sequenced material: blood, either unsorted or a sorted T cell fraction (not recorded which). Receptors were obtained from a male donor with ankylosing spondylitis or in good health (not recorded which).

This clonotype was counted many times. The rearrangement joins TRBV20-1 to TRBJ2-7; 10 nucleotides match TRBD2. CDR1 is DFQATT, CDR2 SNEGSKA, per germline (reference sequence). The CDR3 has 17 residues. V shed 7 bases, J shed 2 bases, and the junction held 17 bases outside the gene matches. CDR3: CSGGTSSGLAFAYEQYF. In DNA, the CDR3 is TGCAGTGGAGGGACTTCTTCGGGACTAGCGTTCGCCTACGAGCAGTACTTC.

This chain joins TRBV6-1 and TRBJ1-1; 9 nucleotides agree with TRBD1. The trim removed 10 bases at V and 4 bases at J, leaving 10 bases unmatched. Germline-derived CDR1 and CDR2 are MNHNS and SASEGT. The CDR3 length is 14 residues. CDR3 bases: TGTGCCACCGGACAGGGGTCGTGGAGCACTGAAGCTTTCTTT. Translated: CATGQGSWSTEAFF.

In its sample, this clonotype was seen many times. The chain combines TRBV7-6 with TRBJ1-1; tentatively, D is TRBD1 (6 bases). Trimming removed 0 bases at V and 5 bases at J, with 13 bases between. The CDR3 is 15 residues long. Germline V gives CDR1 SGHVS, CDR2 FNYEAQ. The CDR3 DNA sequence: TGTGCCAGCAGCTTAGCGGCACAGGGTGGAACTGAAGCTTTCTTT. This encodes CASSLAAQGGTEAFF.

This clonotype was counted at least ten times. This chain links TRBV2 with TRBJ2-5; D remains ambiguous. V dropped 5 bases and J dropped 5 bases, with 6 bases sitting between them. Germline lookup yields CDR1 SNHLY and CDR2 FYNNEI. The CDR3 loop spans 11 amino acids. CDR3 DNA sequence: TGTGCCAGCAGTTTCATCGAGACCCAGTACTTC. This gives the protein CASSFIETQYF.

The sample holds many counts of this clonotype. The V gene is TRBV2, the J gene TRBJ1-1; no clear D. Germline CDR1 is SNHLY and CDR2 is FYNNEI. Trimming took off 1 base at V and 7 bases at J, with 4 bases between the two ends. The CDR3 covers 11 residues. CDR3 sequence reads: CASSEGSEAFF. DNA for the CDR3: TGTGCCAGCAGTGAAGGGAGTGAAGCTTTCTTT.

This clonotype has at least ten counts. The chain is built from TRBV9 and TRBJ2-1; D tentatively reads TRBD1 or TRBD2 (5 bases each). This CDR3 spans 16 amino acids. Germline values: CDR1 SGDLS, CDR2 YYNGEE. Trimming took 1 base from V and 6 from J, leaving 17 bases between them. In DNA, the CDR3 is TGTGCCAGCAGCGTATCGCCGGGGACCGGTTCCAATGAGCAGTTCTTC. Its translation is CASSVSPGTGSNEQFF.